This T cell receptor (beta chain) was sequenced during a study of CD8+ T cells in alopecia areata. RNA was extracted and reverse transcribed into cDNA as the sequencing template. Libraries were prepared by immunoSEQ multiplex PCR; TCRdb keeps only in-frame clonotypes and omits some of them. The sample lists roughly 250,000 clones; roughly 69% were seen once. Details on this clone: What it recognizes is unknown.

Trimming cost V 7 bases and J 2 bases; bases outside gene matches: 6. CDR3 length: 15 residues. CDR1 SQVTM and CDR2 ANQGSEA come from the germline V gene. Findings of the study overall: Whereas mice showed it more clearly, TCR sharing across patients was murkier, possibly because of HLA. Lesional scalp displayed greater clonality than normal scalp, most notably in alopecia totalis/universalis.

The sequence was collected from a human donor with alopecia areata. V is TRBV29-1 and J is TRBJ1-4, with 11 bases fitting TRBD1. The sample in question was CD4+ T cells sorted from blood, obtained at week 0. The CDR3 region has the DNA TGCAGCGCCGGGACAGGGGGGAGGACTAATGAAAAACTGTTTTTT. Translated: CSAGTGGRTNEKLFF.